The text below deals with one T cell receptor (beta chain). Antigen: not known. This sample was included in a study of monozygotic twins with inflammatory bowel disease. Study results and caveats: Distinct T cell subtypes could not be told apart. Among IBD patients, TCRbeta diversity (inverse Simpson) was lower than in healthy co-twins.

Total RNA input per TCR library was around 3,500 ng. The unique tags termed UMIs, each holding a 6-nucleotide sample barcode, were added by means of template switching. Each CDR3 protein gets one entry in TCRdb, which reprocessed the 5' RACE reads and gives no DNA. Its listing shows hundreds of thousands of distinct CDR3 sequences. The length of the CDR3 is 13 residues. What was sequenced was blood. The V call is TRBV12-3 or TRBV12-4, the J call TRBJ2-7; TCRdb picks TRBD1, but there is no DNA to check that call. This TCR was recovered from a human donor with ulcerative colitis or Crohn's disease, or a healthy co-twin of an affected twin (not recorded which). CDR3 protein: CASRQGSSYEQYF.